The source of this T cell receptor (beta chain) is a study of T cell responses to AZD1222 COVID-19 vaccine (dated by TCRdb to the early 2020s). General notes on the study: TCR sequencing was performed for some 250 trial participants, of whom approximately 200 were given two doses of AZD1222 and around 25 were given two doses of MenACWY control vaccine. Enrollment into the trials was organized by age into subgroups of 18-55, 56-69 and 70-plus years, and those subgroups contained about 150, 27 and 61 TCR-sequenced participants, respectively. The investigation overall reported the following: In the small 56-69-year group, the increase in depth fell short of significance, most likely because of low power. Conclusions about previously exposed vaccinees were limited because only a handful of AZD1222 recipients were SARS-CoV-2 seropositive at baseline. Reportedly, close to half of the unique spike-specific TCRs recognized epitopes lying outside the regions that are mutated in the B.1.351 and B.1.1.7 variants. The vaccine-associated CD4 TCRs covered the entire spike protein, and the dominant responses fell in regions 160-218 and 743-854. Participants were mostly white British, with more females than males. The authors suggested clonal diversity may have been underestimated. Spike-specific TCR breadth and depth rose significantly after two AZD1222 doses compared with day 0 and with MenACWY recipients. Because no day 14 peak-response samples were available, the repertoires could be characterized only after the peak T cell response.

The CDR3 regions of human TCRbeta chains were analyzed by immunosequencing. The authors' pipeline ran thus. Repertoire TCRs were checked for matches against a reference library of SARS-CoV-2-specific TCRs that had been generated using the MIRA antigen-specificity platform. Breadth meant the fraction of unique TCRs that were SARS-CoV-2-associated, whereas depth meant the fraction of total T cells that were SARS-CoV-2-associated. Each spike-specific TCR was assigned to its reactive spike region and to a CD4 or CD8 class using the MIRA data. Log10-transformed breadth and depth values were compared by one-way ANOVA with Sidak's multiple comparisons tests. As stored in TCRdb, this immuneACCESS dataset retains in-frame rearrangements with V and J assigned. A fraction of the clones does not appear; measured against another copy, unresolved V genes explain less than half of the discrepancy, and the remainder lacks a known reason. From that table come the V and J calls and clone size; the DNA was used to work out D and trimming. This sample lists about 120,000 clones; about 90% were detected once. Approximately 7.9% of the sample is taken by the ten largest.

Points on this clone: The antigen it binds to is not known. No much larger clone is present one base from it, and per-base qualities are unavailable.

The meaning of the sample's time point label: about 28 days (+/-7) after the second vaccine dose. AZD1222 recipients whose second dose came at about 4 weeks and those whose second dose came at about 12 weeks were combined into one group, since spike-specific TCR depth and breadth did not differ between the two schedules. Vaccinee samples were obtained from the UK trials COV001 and COV002, which included a single-blind randomized controlled phase 2/3 trial of AZD1222 (ChAdOx1 nCoV-19) in healthy adults. Trial participant PBMC samples were collected at day 0 and day 28 after the second dose for TCRbeta chain sequencing. The sequence was collected from an adult who received the AZD1222 COVID-19 vaccine. This sample comprised peripheral blood, obtained 28 days after the second AZD1222 dose.

The CDR3 protein is CASLTHHGDTQYF. At the DNA level, the sequence is TGTGCCAGCCTAACACACCATGGAGATACGCAGTATTTT. This sequence uses TRBV28 and TRBJ2-3; the D gene assignment is ambiguous. V and J lose 8 bases and 5 bases, and a span of 14 bases separates them. The germline V gene yields MDHEN for CDR1 and SYDVKM for CDR2. Taken from cysteine to phenylalanine, the CDR3 has 13 residues. The kept DNA is CDR3 alone, 39 bases in frame from the first base.